This is a list of T cell receptor beta chains from one sample in a study of T cell responses to AZD1222 COVID-19 vaccine. Only in-frame clones appear in the TCRdb table, and some are missing; sequencing was by immunoSEQ multiplex PCR. Counted here are 120,000 to 150,000 clones, 91% occurring once; the ten biggest clones make up roughly 5.5%. Here the sequenced sample was peripheral blood, taken on day 0 of AZD1222 vaccination. Receptors originate from an adult in good health. The CDR3 runs from the conserved cysteine through the conserved F or W. A D gene is named only where the DNA matches it firmly. Rows give clone size only sometimes, using once, few, many, or a class for an expanded clone.

TRBV7-9,TRBJ2-7,TRBD1,NA,TGTGCCAGCAGCTGGACAGGGAATCCCTACGAGCAGTACTTC,CASSWTGNPYEQYF
TRBV27,TRBJ2-7,TRBD1,NA,TGTGCCAGCAGTTGGACAGGGGGCGCCGGAAGCCTCGGTGGTTACGAGCAGTACTTC,CASSWTGGAGSLGGYEQYF
TRBV27,TRBJ2-3,NA,NA,TGTGCCAGCAGTTTTAAGGGGACACTCCGACACACAGATACGCAGTATTTT,CASSFKGTLRHTDTQYF
TRBV7-7,TRBJ2-2,TRBD1,NA,TGTGCTAGCAGCGTCGGGACAGCGAACACCGGGGAGCTGTTTTTT,CASSVGTANTGELFF
TRBV5-4,TRBJ2-2,TRBD2,few,TGTGCCGTGGGACTAGCGGGAGGAGCTATCACCGGGGAGCTGTTTTTT,CAVGLAGGAITGELFF
TRBV7-2,TRBJ1-5,TRBD1,NA,TGTGCCAGCAGCTTATTGGGACAGTTCAATCAGCCCCAGCATTTT,CASSLLGQFNQPQHF
TRBV19,TRBJ1-1,NA,NA,TGTGCCAGTAGTATAGACGCCAGAGTGAACACTGAAGCTTTCTTT,CASSIDARVNTEAFF
TRBV15,TRBJ1-4,NA,once,TGTGCCACCAGCAGAGATCGTGGCAGAACAGCAACTAATGAAAAACTGTTTTTT,CATSRDRGRTATNEKLFF
TRBV3-1/TRBV3-2,TRBJ1-2,NA,NA,TGTGCCAGCAGCCTAACGGCTAACTATGGCTACACCTTC,CASSLTANYGYTF
TRBV27,TRBJ2-7,NA,NA,TGTGCCAGCAGTTTAAGGTGGGCAGACAAAGTGAACGAGCAGTACTTC,CASSLRWADKVNEQYF
TRBV18,TRBJ1-2,NA,NA,TGTGCCAGCTCCTCCAGGGACTATGGCTACACCTTC,CASSSRDYGYTF
TRBV7-9,TRBJ2-7,NA,NA,TGTGCCAGCAGCTTAGCGGGGGCGGACGAGCAGTACTTC,CASSLAGADEQYF
TRBV6-5,TRBJ2-7,TRBD2,NA,TGTGCCAGCAGCCACAGAGTTAAGCGGGGCTCCGAGCAGTACTTC,CASSHRVKRGSEQYF
TRBV5-4,TRBJ1-6,TRBD1,NA,TGTGCCAGCAGCTGTCCCGGGACAGCCTATTCACCCCTCCACTTT,CASSCPGTAYSPLHF
TRBV4-1,TRBJ2-7,TRBD2,few,TGCGCCAGCAGCCAAGTCGACCTGGGGCTAGCGGGATCCTACGAGCAGTACTTC,CASSQVDLGLAGSYEQYF
TRBV28,TRBJ2-7,NA,once,TGTGCCAGCAGTTTAACGGGTTGGGGACGCACCTACGAGCAGTACTTC,CASSLTGWGRTYEQYF
TRBV10-3,TRBJ1-6,NA,NA,TGTGCCATCAGGTCGGCAGGGTTACGTTTCCACTTT,CAIRSAGLRFHF
TRBV1,TRBJ1-1,NA,NA,TGCACCAGCACTACATCCCAGGGGGAAACGAACACTGAAGCTTTCTTT,CTSTTSQGETNTEAFF
TRBV28,TRBJ1-2,NA,NA,TGTGCCAGCAGCCCCCGTGGTGGGGTCTATGGCTACACCTTC,CASSPRGGVYGYTF
TRBV4-3,TRBJ2-1,NA,NA,TGCGCCAGCAGCCAAGATCGCTATCAGGATTCCTACAATGAGCAGTTCTTC,CASSQDRYQDSYNEQFF
TRBV7-2,TRBJ1-4,NA,NA,TGTGCCAGCAGCTTCTTCCCAGGGATCGGCGAAAAACTGTTTTTT,CASSFFPGIGEKLFF
TRBV21-1,TRBJ2-4,NA,NA,TGTGCCAGCTCCGAGAGACTAGCGGGATTTTACATTCAGTACTTC,CASSERLAGFYIQYF
TRBV2,TRBJ1-6,NA,NA,TGTGCCAGCAGGAGGGAAAGCCTAAATTCACCCCTCCACTTT,CASRRESLNSPLHF
TRBV5-4,TRBJ1-2,TRBD1,NA,TGTGCCAGCAGCGCAAAGGACAGGGGATCCGCTGGCTACACCTTC,CASSAKDRGSAGYTF
TRBV4-3,TRBJ1-2,NA,few,TGCGCCAGCAGCCCGGACACTCAATTGCGGGGGTATGGCTACACCTTC,CASSPDTQLRGYGYTF
TRBV6-5,TRBJ2-1,NA,NA,TGTGCCAGCTCTCTAAGGGGCGGTGAGCAGTTCTTC,CASSLRGGEQFF
TRBV7-9,TRBJ1-5,NA,NA,TGTGCCAGCAACCTCGGGGGCTATATCAGGCCCCAGCATTTT,CASNLGGYIRPQHF
TRBV2,TRBJ1-4,NA,NA,TGTGCCAGCAGGACGGACTCCAATATGAAACTGTTTTTT,CASRTDSNMKLFF